The 16 T cell receptor beta chains listed next were all sequenced from one sample in a study of blood T cell repertoires in COVID-19. Sequencing was performed with immunoSEQ multiplex PCR; in TCRdb, only in-frame clones are kept and a portion is missing. The table has approximately 210,000 clones, around 89% seen once; the top ten hold around 4.8%. Sequencing was done on a sample of peripheral blood. The receptor source for this set is a human donor in a cohort sampled during active COVID-19.

The CDR3 DNA sequence: TGTGCCAGCAGCCCAGGGACAGGGACCTATCGGGGCTACACCTTC. It translates to CASSPGTGTYRGYTF. The V call is TRBV7-9, the J call TRBJ1-2, with 9 positions matching TRBD1. Germline CDR1 is SEHNR and CDR2 is FQNEAQ (reference sequence). Losses at the gene ends were 5 bases for V and 8 bases for J; bases not matched to a gene: 12. There are 15 residues in the CDR3.

This chain connects TRBV6-5 to TRBJ2-7; unclear D gene. The V gene's germline CDR1 is MNHEY and CDR2 SVGAGI. Trimming took 5 bases from V and 0 from J, leaving 11 bases between them. The CDR3 loop spans 14 amino acids. For the CDR3, the DNA is TGTGCCAGCAGTCAGCTGCTAGGCTCCTACGAGCAGTACTTC. The encoded protein is CASSQLLGSYEQYF.

This sequence joins TRBV29-1 and TRBJ2-2; 12 bases line up with TRBD1. V trimming: 7 bases; J trimming: 5 bases; junction bases outside the gene matches: 8. The germline CDR1 and CDR2 sequences are SQVTM and ANQGSEA. CDR3 length: 15 residues. The CDR3 DNA reads TGCAGCGCCGGAAGGGACAGGGGGCGAACCGGGGAGCTGTTTTTT. It translates to CSAGRDRGRTGELFF.

The chain couples TRBV24-1 to TRBJ2-1; 11 bases are a match to TRBD2. V trimming: 3 bases; J trimming: 7 bases; junction bases outside the gene matches: 7. The CDR3 consists of 16 residues. Germline assignment: CDR1 KGHDR and CDR2 SFDVKD. The DNA for the CDR3 is TGTGCCACCAGTGATCCCGCTAGCGGGAGGTCGAATGAGCAGTTCTTC. This gives the protein CATSDPASGRSNEQFF.

The CDR3 nucleotides are TGTGCCGTGGGAGGGGGGTCGGCAGATACGCAGTATTTT. Protein: CAVGGGSADTQYF. This chain uses TRBV24-1 with TRBJ2-3; D may be TRBD2 (7 bases). Trimming pared 12 bases from V and 4 bases from J, leaving 16 bases between. Germline V gene sequence: CDR1 KGHDR, CDR2 SFDVKD. The CDR3 is 13 amino acids.

The chain joins TRBV2 to TRBJ1-1; the match to TRBD1 covers 7 bases. With V trimmed by 7 bases and J by 9 bases, 11 bases remained unmatched. Germline V CDR1 and CDR2: SNHLY, FYNNEI. The CDR3 sequence is 13 residues long. The CDR3: CASNKQGPQQAFF. CDR3 sequence (DNA): TGTGCCAGCAACAAACAGGGGCCCCAGCAAGCTTTCTTT. Based on the CDR3 plus reference TRBV2 and TRBJ1-1, the full variable domain is EPEVTQTPSHQVTQMGQEVILRCVPISNHLYFYWYRQILGQKVEFLVSFYNNEISEKSEIFDDQFSVERPDGSNFTLKIRSTKLEDSAMYFCASNKQGPQQAFFGQGTRLTVV.

In this sample, this clone turned up once. The chain couples TRBV7-2 to TRBJ1-1; D unresolved. The CDR3 covers 15 residues. V shed 1 base and J shed 1 base, with 10 bases lying between them. The germline gives CDR1 SGHTA, CDR2 FQGNSA. The CDR3 DNA reads TGTGCCAGCAGCTTAGGTATTCGAGGGAACACTGAAGCTTTCTTT. Its protein product is CASSLGIRGNTEAFF. Together with reference TRBV7-2 and TRBJ1-1, the CDR3 gives the full variable domain: GAGVSQSPSNKVTEKGKDVELRCDPISGHTALYWYRQSLGQGLEFLIYFQGNSAPDKSGLPSDRFSAERTGGSVSTLTIQRTQQEDSAVYLCASSLGIRGNTEAFFGQGTRLTVV.

The chain combines TRBV30 with TRBJ1-1; tentative D call: TRBD1 (6 bases). Per the germline V gene, CDR1 is GTSNPN and CDR2 is SVGIG (reference sequence). Trimming took off 8 bases at V and 2 bases at J, with 15 bases between the two ends. CDR3 length equals 13 residues. The CDR3 is CARKTGGNTEAFF. The CDR3, as DNA: TGTGCCCGAAAGACAGGCGGTAACACTGAAGCTTTCTTT.

The chain employs TRBV30 and TRBJ2-5, with TRBD1 identical over 9 bases. V lost 5 bases, J lost 4 bases, and 2 bases stayed unmatched. The CDR3 has 12 residues. The V gene's germline CDR1 is GTSNPN and CDR2 SVGIG (reference sequence). CDR3 sequence (DNA): TGTGCCTGGGGGACAGGGCGAGAGACCCAGTACTTC. It translates to CAWGTGRETQYF.

This clone was detected only once. V and J are TRBV15 and TRBJ1-1; no clear D gene. The germline V gene encodes CDR1 LNHNV and CDR2 YYDKDF (reference sequence). V lost 1 base, J lost 8 bases, and 14 bases lay in between. The CDR3 totals 14 residues. This CDR3 reads CATSRGGIRPEAFF. The CDR3 nucleotides read TGTGCCACCAGCAGAGGAGGGATCAGACCGGAAGCTTTCTTT. The full variable domain, completed using reference TRBV15 and TRBJ1-1, is DAMVIQNPRYQVTQFGKPVTLSCSQTLNHNVMYWYQQKSSQAPKLLFHYYDKDFNNEADTPDNFQSRRPNTSFCFLDIRSPGLGDTAMYLCATSRGGIRPEAFFGQGTRLTVV.

The chain uses TRBV9 and TRBJ1-1, with 10 nucleotides matching TRBD1. The junction had 5 bases not matched to a gene; V was cut back by 4 bases and J by 8 bases. CDR3 size: 13 residues. CDR1 SGDLS and CDR2 YYNGEE come from the germline V gene. Written as DNA, the CDR3 is TGTGCCAGCAGCCAAACGGACAGGGGGGAAGCTTTCTTT. Its protein product is CASSQTDRGEAFF. The full variable domain, with the rest looked up from reference TRBV9 and TRBJ1-1, is DSGVTQTPKHLITATGQRVTLRCSPRSGDLSVYWYQQSLDQGLQFLIQYYNGEERAKGNILERFSAQQFPDLHSELNLSSLELGDSALYFCASSQTDRGEAFFGQGTRLTVV.

V gene TRBV19 combines with J gene TRBJ1-5, with D possibly TRBD1 on 6 matching bases. V dropped 0 bases and J dropped 1 base, with 13 bases sitting between them. The CDR3 covers 17 residues. Germline assignment: CDR1 LNHDA and CDR2 SQIVND (reference sequence). The CDR3 coding sequence is TGTGCCAGTAGTATAGATCGGGGCAGGGGAAGCAATCAGCCCCAGCATTTT. This sequence encodes CASSIDRGRGSNQPQHF.

The rearrangement joins TRBV7-9 to TRBJ2-3, with D possibly TRBD1 on 6 matching bases. CDR3 length equals 15 residues. Between the trimmed V and J ends, which lost 1 base and 2 bases, there was a span of 10 bases. CDR1 is SEHNR, CDR2 FQNEAQ, per germline (reference sequence). CDR3 region: CASSLDRENTDTQYF. The CDR3 DNA reads as TGTGCCAGCAGCTTAGACAGGGAGAACACAGATACGCAGTATTTT.

This clone was observed a few times. The V call is TRBV3-1 (or the pseudogene TRBV3-2), the J call TRBJ1-5; TRBD1 agrees at 7 bases. With 4 bases clipped from V and 3 bases from J, the junction kept 3 bases outside the gene matches. Germline V gene sequence: CDR1 LGHDT, CDR2 YNNKEL (reference sequence). The CDR3 loop spans 14 amino acids. The CDR3, as DNA: TGTGCCAGCAGCCGGGGACAGTTCAATCAGCCCCAGCATTTT. Amino acids: CASSRGQFNQPQHF.

The CDR3 DNA reads TGTGCCAGCAGTTACTCGGTCGCGGTGAACACTGAAGCTTTCTTT. It yields the protein CASSYSVAVNTEAFF. The chain carries TRBV6-7 and TRBJ1-1; D is unresolved. TRBV6-7 is designated an ORF whose function remains uncertain. The CDR3 contains 15 residues. Between the trimmed V and J ends, which lost 0 bases and 0 bases, there was a span of 8 bases.

The chain links TRBV29-1 to TRBJ2-7; tentative D call: TRBD1 (9 bases). V lost 7 bases and J 5 bases, leaving 18 bases between the germline ends. The CDR3 is made up of 13 amino acids. Germline loops: CDR1 SQVTM, CDR2 ANQGSEA. CDR3 protein: CSAGRDRANEQYF. The CDR3 nucleotides are TGCAGCGCCGGGAGGGACAGGGCCAACGAGCAGTACTTC.